A single sample gave rise to the 26 T cell receptor beta chains below, sequenced in a study of beta chain features in type 1 diabetes. Sequenced material consisted of expressed TCRB transcripts (all of the isolated RNA was reverse transcribed). Assay: immunoSEQ multiplex PCR; the TCRdb copy retains only in-frame clones and omits some. Of around 160,000 clones in the sample, around 51% were seen once. The sample was Tregs from blood. The receptors originated from a man between 18 and 35 years old in good health.

V and J are TRBV28 and TRBJ1-4; the D gene is possibly TRBD1 (6 bases). The CDR3 is 18 amino acids. Germline V gene data show CDR1 as MDHEN and CDR2 as SYDVKM. The V and J ends lost 3 bases and 5 bases respectively, with 22 bases between them. CDR3 nucleotide sequence: TGTGCCAGCAGTTTTATGAGCCCACTGGGGGCCACAAATGAAAAACTGTTTTTT. This encodes CASSFMSPLGATNEKLFF.

The chain is built from TRBV10-3 and TRBJ2-1; tentative D call: TRBD2 (6 bases). Germline CDR1 reads ENHRY; CDR2 reads SYGVKD. The CDR3 consists of 14 residues. V shed 0 bases and J shed 4 bases, with 7 bases lying between them. As DNA, the CDR3 is TGTGCCATCAGTGAGTCGGGACTTTACAATGAGCAGTTCTTC. Translated, it gives CAISESGLYNEQFF.

This rearrangement joins TRBV30 to TRBJ2-5, with D possibly TRBD1 on 5 matching bases. The J call is in doubt because the DNA end fits TRBJ2-7 better. CDR3 length: 12 amino acids. Germline V gene data show CDR1 as GTSNPN and CDR2 as SVGIG (reference sequence). CDR3 DNA sequence: TGTGCCTGGAGTCGGACAAGGTACGAGCAGTACTTC. Amino acid sequence: CAWSRTRYEQYF.

There are a few counts of this clone. The rearrangement links TRBV29-1 to TRBJ2-3; D is possibly TRBD1 (8 bases). Trimming removed 4 bases at V and 2 bases at J, with 19 bases between. The CDR3 extends over 16 amino acids. Germline V gene sequence: CDR1 SQVTM, CDR2 ANQGSEA. The CDR3 region is CSVGRRTGRVTDTQYF. The CDR3 DNA is TGCAGCGTTGGACGAAGGACAGGGAGGGTCACAGATACGCAGTATTTT.

The V gene is TRBV5-1, the J gene TRBJ2-1, with D perhaps matching TRBD2 (6 bases). The germline CDR1 and CDR2 sequences are SGHRS and YFSETQ. The CDR3 covers 13 residues. V was clipped by 2 bases and J by 5 bases, with 8 bases between them. The CDR3 region is CASSFRLDNEQFF. DNA of the CDR3: TGCGCCAGCAGCTTCCGACTAGACAATGAGCAGTTCTTC.

The chain uses TRBV6-1 and TRBJ1-2; unclear D gene. The germline V and J ends were trimmed by 6 bases and 0 bases, with 8 bases remaining between them. The CDR3 is 13 amino acids. From germline, CDR1 is MNHNS and CDR2 SASEGT. The CDR3 DNA sequence: TGTGCCAGCAGCACCACAGCTAACTATGGCTACACCTTC. Its translation is CASSTTANYGYTF.

The sample holds a few counts of this clone. J is TRBJ1-2 and V is TRBV18, with D perhaps TRBD1 (5 bases). Germline CDR1 KGHSH, CDR2 LQKENI. This CDR3 contains 12 residues. Trimming cost V 6 bases and J 3 bases, with 8 bases left between them. CDR3 amino acids: CASSDSDYGYTF. CDR3 DNA: TGTGCCAGCTCCGACAGCGACTATGGCTACACCTTC.

V is TRBV2 and J is TRBJ2-7; TRBD1 agrees at 8 bases. CDR3 length equals 15 residues. The germline V gene has CDR1 SNHLY and CDR2 FYNNEI. V was pared by 2 bases and J by 5 bases, with 8 bases of the junction left unmatched. CDR3 region: CASSETHRGMDEQYF. CDR3 in DNA: TGTGCCAGCAGTGAAACTCACAGGGGGATGGACGAGCAGTACTTC.

This clone appeared once. This chain uses TRBV7-3 with TRBJ1-1, with D hard to call. Trimming pared 5 bases from V and 1 base from J, leaving 8 bases between. Germline assignment: CDR1 SGHTA and CDR2 FQGTGA. There are 13 residues in the CDR3. CDR3 sequence: CASSVTSNTEAFF. The CDR3, as DNA: TGTGCCAGCAGCGTGACTTCGAACACTGAAGCTTTCTTT.

The gene calls are TRBV7-2 and TRBJ2-5; perhaps TRBD1 as D (5 bases). CDR3 length: 14 residues. The germline V gene has CDR1 SGHTA and CDR2 FQGNSA. Trimming stripped 4 bases from V and 2 bases from J, with 11 bases between. The CDR3 loop is CASSSTVRQETQYF. The DNA of the CDR3 is TGTGCCAGCAGCTCGACAGTAAGGCAAGAGACCCAGTACTTC.

This clone was recorded a few times. The V gene is TRBV5-6, the J gene TRBJ1-1; 8 positions agree with TRBD1. Trimming at V came to 3 bases and at J to 4 bases, leaving 5 bases not matched to a gene. This CDR3 is 14 amino acids long. The germline CDR1 and CDR2 sequences are SGHDT and YYEEEE. Here the CDR3 DNA reads TGTGCCAGCAGCTCAATCGACAGGGGCACTGAAGCTTTCTTT. Translation: CASSSIDRGTEAFF.

This clone was observed a few times. The CDR3 DNA sequence: TGTGCCAGCAGCTTACTCGACAGTACAGCTTTCTTT. It encodes CASSLLDSTAFF. The chain recombines TRBV7-9 with TRBJ1-1; D is perhaps TRBD1 (5 bases). Trimming pared 2 bases from V and 10 bases from J, leaving 11 bases between. Germline loops: CDR1 SEHNR, CDR2 FQNEAQ (reference sequence). The CDR3 extends over 12 amino acids.

This clone was detected a few times. This rearrangement joins TRBV6-5 to TRBJ1-2; possibly TRBD1 for D (5 bases). The CDR3 runs 16 residues. Germline V gene data show CDR1 as MNHEY and CDR2 as SVGAGI. Trimming took off 0 bases at V and 10 bases at J, with 21 bases between the two ends. This chain's CDR3 is CASSYSRVRGGMDYTF. The CDR3 nucleotides read TGTGCCAGCAGTTACTCGAGAGTCCGGGGGGGAATGGACTACACCTTC.

This clone was seen more than once but under ten times. This chain uses TRBV2 with TRBJ2-5, with TRBD1 matching over 12 bases. Per the germline V gene, CDR1 is SNHLY and CDR2 is FYNNEI. The CDR3 consists of 15 residues. V dropped 6 bases and J dropped 4; count of bases not matched to a gene: 6. In DNA form, the CDR3 reads TGTGCCAGCAGGTCCGGGACAGGGGGCCTAGAGACCCAGTACTTC. This sequence encodes CASRSGTGGLETQYF.

The J gene is TRBJ2-3, the V gene TRBV7-9; tentative D call: TRBD2 (6 bases). V was shortened by 4 bases and J by 3 bases, with 11 bases between the two germline ends. Germline V lookup: CDR1 SEHNR, CDR2 FQNEAQ (reference sequence). CDR3 length: 14 amino acids. This CDR3 is CASSSWGETDTQYF. CDR3 bases: TGTGCCAGCAGCTCTTGGGGGGAAACAGATACGCAGTATTTT.

This clone was counted only a few times. The chain uses TRBV7-3 and TRBJ2-1; 8 bases fit TRBD2. This CDR3 is 15 amino acids long. Looked up from germline, CDR1 is SGHTA and CDR2 is FQGTGA. After removal of 5 bases from V and 4 bases from J, the junction contained 7 bases not matched to a gene. This chain's CDR3 is CASSPSSGSYNEQFF. For the CDR3, the DNA is TGTGCCAGCAGCCCAAGCAGCGGGAGTTACAATGAGCAGTTCTTC. The whole variable domain, remainder taken from reference TRBV7-3 and TRBJ2-1, is GAGVSQTPSNKVTEKGKYVELRCDPISGHTALYWYRQSLGQGPEFLIYFQGTGAADDSGLPNDRFFAVRPEGSVSTLKIQRTERGDSAVYLCASSPSSGSYNEQFFGPGTRLTVL.

The chain has TRBV5-1 and TRBJ1-1, with D possibly matching TRBD1 (6 bases). V was trimmed by 4 bases and J by 7 bases, leaving 17 bases between them. This CDR3 contains 14 residues. Germline V gene sequence: CDR1 SGHRS, CDR2 YFSETQ. CDR3 sequence (DNA): TGCGCCAGCAGCCCGTTCAGTGGACAGATTGAAGCTTTCTTT. Translating gives CASSPFSGQIEAFF.

This clone was counted a single time. The chain joins TRBV7-2 to TRBJ1-1; 7 bases agree with TRBD1. The CDR3 sequence is 15 residues long. J was trimmed by 4 bases and V by 1 base; bases with no gene match: 6. CDR1 is SGHTA and CDR2 is FQGNSA in the germline V gene. The CDR3 DNA reads TGTGCCAGCAGCTTAGTCTGGGCAGGGGGCACTGAAGCTTTCTTT. It translates to CASSLVWAGGTEAFF.

This clone was seen a few times. The chain is built from TRBV7-8 and TRBJ2-4; D not certain. V lost 4 bases to trimming and J lost 0 bases, with 7 bases between them. This CDR3 is built from 14 residues. In germline, CDR1 is SGHVS, CDR2 FQNEAQ. DNA of the CDR3: TGTGCCAGCAGCTCCGAGCTAGCCAAAAACATTCAGTACTTC. It translates to CASSSELAKNIQYF.

V and J are TRBV7-2 and TRBJ2-5; D perhaps matches TRBD1 (7 bases). Trimming took 6 bases from V and 5 from J, leaving 16 bases between them. Germline loops: CDR1 SGHTA, CDR2 FQGNSA. The CDR3 contains 14 residues. CDR3 bases: TGTGCCAGCAGACCGGGCTCAGGGGGGGAGACCCAGTACTTC. Its translation: CASRPGSGGETQYF.

This clone has just a few counts. The chain recombines TRBV7-8 with TRBJ1-2; perhaps TRBD1 as D (5 bases). The CDR3 spans 13 residues. With 5 bases removed from V and 7 bases from J, the gap between germline ends came to 14 bases. Germline loops: CDR1 SGHVS, CDR2 FQNEAQ. CDR3 in amino acids: CASSPRRDGGYTF. Written as DNA, the CDR3 is TGTGCCAGCAGCCCCCGGCGGGACGGTGGCTACACCTTC.

This clone has only a few counts. The J gene is TRBJ1-2, the V gene TRBV6-1; TRBD1 is a possible D gene (6 bases). Per the germline V gene, CDR1 is MNHNS and CDR2 is SASEGT. The CDR3 length is 12 residues. The V and J ends lost 6 bases and 7 bases respectively, with 12 bases between them. The DNA for the CDR3 is TGTGCCAGCAGCACAGGGTTTCCTGGCTACACCTTC. Its protein product is CASSTGFPGYTF.

This clone was seen a few times. This chain joins TRBV7-3 and TRBJ2-3; the D gene is possibly TRBD2 (5 bases). The V gene lost 3 bases and the J gene lost 6 bases, with 13 bases spanning the gap. This CDR3 contains 14 residues. CDR1 and CDR2 from the germline V gene are SGHTA and FQGTGA. The CDR3 is CASSFGAGWDTQYF. The DNA of the CDR3 is TGTGCCAGCAGCTTTGGCGCGGGTTGGGATACGCAGTATTTT. Complete variable domain (other parts from reference TRBV7-3 and TRBJ2-3): GAGVSQTPSNKVTEKGKYVELRCDPISGHTALYWYRQSLGQGPEFLIYFQGTGAADDSGLPNDRFFAVRPEGSVSTLKIQRTERGDSAVYLCASSFGAGWDTQYFGPGTRLTVL.

In DNA, the CDR3 is TGTGCCAGCAGCTTAAGACGGCGGGGGGGCACAGATACGCAGTATTTT. Residues: CASSLRRRGGTDTQYF. The chain uses TRBV7-3 and TRBJ2-3; TRBD2 matches at 8 bases. Germline-derived CDR1 and CDR2 are SGHTA and FQGTGA. This CDR3 is built from 16 residues. Trimming cost V 1 base and J 1 base; bases outside gene matches: 4.

V and J are TRBV5-1 and TRBJ2-3; 13 bases align to TRBD2. CDR1 SGHRS and CDR2 YFSETQ come from the germline V gene. V was clipped by 3 bases and J by 9 bases; unmatched bases: 7. The CDR3 contains 15 residues. CDR3 in amino acids: CASSYRTSGGLTQYF. The CDR3 DNA reads TGCGCCAGCAGCTACCGGACTAGCGGGGGATTGACGCAGTATTTT.

J is TRBJ1-1 and V is TRBV6-6, with TRBD1 matching 8 bases. V trimming: 6 bases; J trimming: 3 bases; junction bases outside the gene matches: 3. Germline V gives CDR1 MNHNY, CDR2 SVGAGI (reference sequence). This CDR3 has 13 amino acids. Here the CDR3 DNA reads TGTGCCAGCAGAGGGGACAGGTACACTGAAGCTTTCTTT. This translates into CASRGDRYTEAFF.